This TCR beta chain was identified in a study of cytomegalovirus exposure and HLA in healthy donors. Whole-study results and caveats: About 87% or about 30% of the time was how often most TCR beta V segments were productive, according to an earlier analysis.

PCR primers comprised 60 Vbeta and 13 Jbeta primers. Sequencing was performed with immunoSEQ multiplex PCR; in TCRdb, only in-frame clones are kept and a portion is missing. The table has roughly 120,000 clones, 60% to 85% seen once. CDR3 length equals 16 residues. Germline V gene lookup returns CDR1 SGHNT and CDR2 YYREEE (reference sequence). V lost 4 bases and J 4 bases, leaving 17 bases between the germline ends. Details on this clone: What it recognizes is unknown.

The receptor was derived from a woman in her 30s in good health and CMV-seronegative. The chain links TRBV5-4 to TRBJ2-2, with D possibly matching TRBD2 (5 bases). What was sequenced was PBMCs. The CDR3 here is CASSLPGPRGTGELFF. Here the CDR3 DNA reads TGTGCCAGCAGCCTCCCGGGCCCCCGGGGCACCGGGGAGCTGTTTTTT.